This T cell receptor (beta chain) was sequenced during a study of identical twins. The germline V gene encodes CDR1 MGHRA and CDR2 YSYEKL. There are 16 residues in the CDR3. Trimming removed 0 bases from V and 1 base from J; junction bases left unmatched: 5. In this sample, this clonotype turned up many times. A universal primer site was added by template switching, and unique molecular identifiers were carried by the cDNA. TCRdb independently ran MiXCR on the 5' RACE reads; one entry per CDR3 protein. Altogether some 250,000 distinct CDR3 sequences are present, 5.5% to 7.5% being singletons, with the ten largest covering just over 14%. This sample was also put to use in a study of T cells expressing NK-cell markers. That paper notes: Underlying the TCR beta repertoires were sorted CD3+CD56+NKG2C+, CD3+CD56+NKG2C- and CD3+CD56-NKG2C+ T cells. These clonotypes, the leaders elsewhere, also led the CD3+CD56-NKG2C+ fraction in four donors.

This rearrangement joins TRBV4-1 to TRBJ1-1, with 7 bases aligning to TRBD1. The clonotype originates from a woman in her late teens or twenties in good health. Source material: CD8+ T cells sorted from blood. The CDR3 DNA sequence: TGCGCCAGCAGCCAAGATGCTCGACAGGGGAACACTGAAGCTTTCTTT. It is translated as CASSQDARQGNTEAFF.